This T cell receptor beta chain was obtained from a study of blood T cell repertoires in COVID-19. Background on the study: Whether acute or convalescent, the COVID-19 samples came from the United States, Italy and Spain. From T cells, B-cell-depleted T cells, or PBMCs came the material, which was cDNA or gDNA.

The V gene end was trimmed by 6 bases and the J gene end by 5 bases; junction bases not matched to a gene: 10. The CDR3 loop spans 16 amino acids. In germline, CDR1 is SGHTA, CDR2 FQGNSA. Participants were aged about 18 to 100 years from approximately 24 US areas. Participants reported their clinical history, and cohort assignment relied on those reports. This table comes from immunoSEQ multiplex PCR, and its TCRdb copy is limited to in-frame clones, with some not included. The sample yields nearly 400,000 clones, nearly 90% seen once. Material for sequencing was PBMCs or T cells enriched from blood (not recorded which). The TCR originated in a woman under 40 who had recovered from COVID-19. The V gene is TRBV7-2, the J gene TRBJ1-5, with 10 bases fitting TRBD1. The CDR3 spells CASSQEGQGVYQPQHF. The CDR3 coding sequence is TGTGCCAGCAGTCAGGAAGGACAGGGGGTGTATCAGCCCCAGCATTTT.